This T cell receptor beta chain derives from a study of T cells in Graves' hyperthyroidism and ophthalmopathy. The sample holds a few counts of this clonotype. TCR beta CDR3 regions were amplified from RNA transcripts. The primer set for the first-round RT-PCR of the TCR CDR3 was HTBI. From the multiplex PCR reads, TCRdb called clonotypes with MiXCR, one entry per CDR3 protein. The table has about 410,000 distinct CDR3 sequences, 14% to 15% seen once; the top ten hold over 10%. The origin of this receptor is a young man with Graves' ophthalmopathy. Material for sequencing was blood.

CDR3 coding DNA: TGTGCCAGCAGCCATCGCATGACAGGCGGGGGGTACCAAGAGACCCAGTACTTC. Its protein product is CASSHRMTGGGYQETQYF. The chain is built from TRBV14 and TRBJ2-5; TRBD2 agrees at 8 bases. From germline, CDR1 is SGHDN and CDR2 FVKESK. This CDR3 is 18 amino acids long. Trimming at V came to 3 bases and at J to 0 bases, leaving 12 bases not matched to a gene. Looking up the rest from reference TRBV14 and TRBJ2-5 gives the full variable domain: EAGVTQFPSHSVIEKGQTVTLRCDPISGHDNLYWYRRVMGKEIKFLLHFVKESKQDESGMPNNRFLAERTGGTYSTLKVQPAELEDSGVYFCASSHRMTGGGYQETQYFGPGTRLLVL.